The present TCR beta chain was sequenced within a study of blood T cell repertoires in COVID-19. This clone appeared a few times. V lost 5 bases, J lost 4 bases, and 14 bases lay in between. CDR1 and CDR2 (germline): SGHTA, FQGTGA. CDR3 length: 15 amino acids. Measured with immunoSEQ multiplex PCR; TCRdb has only the in-frame clones, and not every one. Among more than 55,000 clones listed, 75% to 90% were seen once. Source material: peripheral blood. The TCR comes from a woman aged 60-75 years with COVID-19, enrolled during active disease. The chain combines TRBV7-3 with TRBJ2-2, with D perhaps matching TRBD2 (5 bases). The CDR3 sequence is CASSPSLTSTGELFF. In DNA form, the CDR3 reads TGTGCCAGCAGCCCTAGCCTGACGAGCACCGGGGAGCTGTTTTTT.